The T cell receptor beta chain described here comes from a study of T cell repertoires in cytomegalovirus infection. In the study overall: Public TCR beta signatures indicated both CMV infection and matching HLA type. General study findings and limits: The ex vivo response was dominated by HLA-C-restricted CMV-specific TCR beta clonotypes. The cumulative frequency of public TCR beta families distinguished individuals who carried CMV together with the relevant HLA.

With regard to this clonotype: Antigen specificity is unknown.

Each CDR3 protein is one row after TCRdb ran MiXCR on the reads. The sample consists of roughly 200,000 distinct CDR3 sequences, approximately 18% of them appearing once. The CDR3 loop spans 14 amino acids. V was shortened by 4 bases and J by 3 bases, with 11 bases between the two germline ends. Per the germline V gene, CDR1 is MNHEY and CDR2 is SMNVEV (reference sequence). Sequences were obtained from CD8+ T cells from PBMCs. The receptor's source is a human donor in good health (CMV status not recorded). Some clones in this sample may be carry-over from other donors' samples. The chain recombines TRBV27 with TRBJ2-3; D possibly matches TRBD1 or TRBD2 (6 bases each). The chain's CDR3 is CASSWGAWTDTQYF. CDR3 nucleotide sequence: TGTGCCAGCAGTTGGGGGGCCTGGACAGATACGCAGTATTTT.